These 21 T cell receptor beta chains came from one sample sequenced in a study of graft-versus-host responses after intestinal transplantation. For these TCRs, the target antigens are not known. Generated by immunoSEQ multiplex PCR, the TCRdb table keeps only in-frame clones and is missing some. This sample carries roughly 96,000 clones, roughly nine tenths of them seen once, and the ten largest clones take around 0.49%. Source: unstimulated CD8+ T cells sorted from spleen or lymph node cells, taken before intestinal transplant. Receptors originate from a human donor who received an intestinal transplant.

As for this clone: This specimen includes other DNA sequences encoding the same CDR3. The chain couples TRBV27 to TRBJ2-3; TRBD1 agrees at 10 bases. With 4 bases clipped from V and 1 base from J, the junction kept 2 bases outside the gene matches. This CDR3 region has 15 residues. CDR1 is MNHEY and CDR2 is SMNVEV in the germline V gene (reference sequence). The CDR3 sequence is CASSSGTGGTDTQYF. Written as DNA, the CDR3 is TGTGCCAGCAGTTCCGGGACAGGGGGCACAGATACGCAGTATTTT.

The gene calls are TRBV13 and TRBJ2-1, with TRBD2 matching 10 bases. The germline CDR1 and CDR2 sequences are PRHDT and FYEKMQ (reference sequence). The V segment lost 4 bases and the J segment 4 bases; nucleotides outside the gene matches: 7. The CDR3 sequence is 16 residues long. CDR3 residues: CASSSNLAGEYNEQFF. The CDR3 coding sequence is TGTGCCAGCAGCTCCAACCTAGCGGGGGAATACAATGAGCAGTTCTTC.

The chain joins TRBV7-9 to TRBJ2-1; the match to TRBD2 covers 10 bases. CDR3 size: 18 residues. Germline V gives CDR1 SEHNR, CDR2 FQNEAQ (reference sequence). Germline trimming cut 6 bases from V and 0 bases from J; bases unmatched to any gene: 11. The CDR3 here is CASRAGLAHRISYNEQFF. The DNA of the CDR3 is TGTGCCAGCAGGGCGGGACTAGCGCACCGGATCTCCTACAATGAGCAGTTCTTC.

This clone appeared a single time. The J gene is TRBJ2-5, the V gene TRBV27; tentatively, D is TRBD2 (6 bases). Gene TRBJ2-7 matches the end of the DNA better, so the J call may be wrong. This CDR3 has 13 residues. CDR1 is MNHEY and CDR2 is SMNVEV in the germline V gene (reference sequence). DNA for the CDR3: TGTGCCAGCAGTTTAGGACTAACATACGAGCAGTACTTC. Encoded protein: CASSLGLTYEQYF.

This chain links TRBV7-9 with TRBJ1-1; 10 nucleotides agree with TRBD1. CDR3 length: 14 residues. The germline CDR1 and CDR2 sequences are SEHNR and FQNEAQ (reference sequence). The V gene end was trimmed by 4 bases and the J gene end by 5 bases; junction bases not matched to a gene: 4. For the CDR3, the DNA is TGTGCCAGCAGCTCCCGGGACAGGGGAACTGAAGCTTTCTTT. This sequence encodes CASSSRDRGTEAFF.

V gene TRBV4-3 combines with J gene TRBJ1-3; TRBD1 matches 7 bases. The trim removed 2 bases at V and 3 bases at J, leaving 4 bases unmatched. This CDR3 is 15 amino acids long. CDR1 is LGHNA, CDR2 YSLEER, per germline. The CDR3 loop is CASSQIRGDGNTIYF. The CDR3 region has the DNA TGCGCCAGCAGCCAAATCAGGGGGGATGGAAACACCATATATTTT.

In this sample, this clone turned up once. The CDR3 sequence: CASSLKWGSTYEQYF. The CDR3 DNA follows: TGTGCCAGCAGCTTAAAGTGGGGCAGTACCTACGAGCAGTACTTC. The chain carries TRBV7-9 and TRBJ2-7; a weak D match, TRBD1 (5 bases). This CDR3 contains 15 residues. V lost 2 bases and J lost 2, with 13 bases in between. Germline values: CDR1 SEHNR, CDR2 FQNEAQ (reference sequence).

CDR3 region: CASSVTDRVYGYTF. The CDR3 region has the DNA TGTGCCAGCAGCGTAACGGACAGGGTCTATGGCTACACCTTC. V usage is TRBV9 and J usage is TRBJ1-2; 8 nucleotides align to TRBD1. The J segment lost 4 bases and the V segment lost 1 base, leaving 3 bases of the junction unmatched. The CDR3 extends over 14 amino acids. Per the germline V gene, CDR1 is SGDLS and CDR2 is YYNGEE.

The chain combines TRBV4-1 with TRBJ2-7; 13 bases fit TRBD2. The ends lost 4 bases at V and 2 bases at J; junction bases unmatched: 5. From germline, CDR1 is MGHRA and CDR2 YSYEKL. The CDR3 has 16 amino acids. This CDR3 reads CASSLRTSGGTYEQYF. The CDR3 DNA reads TGCGCCAGCAGCCTGCGGACTAGCGGGGGTACCTACGAGCAGTACTTC.

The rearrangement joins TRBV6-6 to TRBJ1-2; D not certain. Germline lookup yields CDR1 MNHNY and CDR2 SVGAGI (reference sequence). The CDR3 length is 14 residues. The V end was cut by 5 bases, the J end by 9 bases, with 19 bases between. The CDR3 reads CASSTPGDHISYTF. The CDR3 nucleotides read TGTGCCAGCAGTACACCCGGGGATCATATTAGCTACACCTTC.

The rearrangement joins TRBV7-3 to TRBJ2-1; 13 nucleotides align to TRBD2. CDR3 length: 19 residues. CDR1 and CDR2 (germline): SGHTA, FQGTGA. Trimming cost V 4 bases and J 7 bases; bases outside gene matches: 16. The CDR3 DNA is TGTGCCAGCAGCTCCTCTGGACTAGCGGGAGAGGGGCAGGGGAATGAGCAGTTCTTC. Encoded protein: CASSSSGLAGEGQGNEQFF.

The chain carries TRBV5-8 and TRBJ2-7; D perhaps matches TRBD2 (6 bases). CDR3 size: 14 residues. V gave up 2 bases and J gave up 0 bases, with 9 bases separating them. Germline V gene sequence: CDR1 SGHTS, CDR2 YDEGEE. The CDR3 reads CASSFDGSSYEQYF. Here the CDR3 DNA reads TGTGCCAGCAGCTTTGACGGGAGCTCCTACGAGCAGTACTTC.

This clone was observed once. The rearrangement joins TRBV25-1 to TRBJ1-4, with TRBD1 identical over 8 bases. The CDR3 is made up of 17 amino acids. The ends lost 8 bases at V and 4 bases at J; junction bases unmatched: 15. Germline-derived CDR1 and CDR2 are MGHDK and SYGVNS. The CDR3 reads CASGPTGEEVGNEKLFF. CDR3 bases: TGTGCCAGCGGGCCGACAGGGGAAGAGGTGGGTAATGAAAAACTGTTTTTT.

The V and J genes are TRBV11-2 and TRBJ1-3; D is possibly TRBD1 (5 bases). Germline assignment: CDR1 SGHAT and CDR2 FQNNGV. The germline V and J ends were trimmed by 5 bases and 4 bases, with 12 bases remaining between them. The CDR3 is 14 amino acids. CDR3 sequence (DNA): TGTGCCAGCAGCGACGGGTCAGGGGGAAACACCATATATTTT. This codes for CASSDGSGGNTIYF.

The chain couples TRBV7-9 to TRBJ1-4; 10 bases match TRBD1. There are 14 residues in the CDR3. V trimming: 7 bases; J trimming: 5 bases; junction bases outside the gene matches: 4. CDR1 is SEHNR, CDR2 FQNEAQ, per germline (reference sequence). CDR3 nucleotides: TGTGCCAGCACCTCGGGACAGGGGAATGAAAAACTGTTTTTT. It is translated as CASTSGQGNEKLFF.

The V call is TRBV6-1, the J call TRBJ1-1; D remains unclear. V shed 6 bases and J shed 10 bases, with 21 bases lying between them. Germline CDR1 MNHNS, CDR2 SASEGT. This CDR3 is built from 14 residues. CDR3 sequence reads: CASSSPSPPGRAFF. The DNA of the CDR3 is TGTGCCAGCAGCTCTCCATCGCCTCCCGGGAGAGCTTTCTTT.

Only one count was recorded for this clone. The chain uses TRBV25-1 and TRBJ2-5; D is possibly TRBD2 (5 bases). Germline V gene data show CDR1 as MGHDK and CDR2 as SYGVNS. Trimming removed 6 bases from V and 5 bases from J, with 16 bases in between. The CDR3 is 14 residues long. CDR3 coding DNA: TGTGCCAGCAGGGGAGAGGAAAGTTCGGAGACCCAGTACTTC. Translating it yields CASRGEESSETQYF.

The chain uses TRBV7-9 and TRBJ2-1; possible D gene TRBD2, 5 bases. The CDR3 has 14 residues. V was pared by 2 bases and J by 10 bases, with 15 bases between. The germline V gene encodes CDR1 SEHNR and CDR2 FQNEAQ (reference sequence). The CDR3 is CASSLNARDLEQFF. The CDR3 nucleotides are TGTGCCAGCAGCTTAAACGCCCGGGATTTAGAGCAGTTCTTC. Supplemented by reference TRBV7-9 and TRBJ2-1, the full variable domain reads DTGVSQNPRHKITKRGQNVTFRCDPISEHNRLYWYRQTLGQGPEFLTYFQNEAQLEKSRLLSDRFSAERPKGSFSTLEIQRTEQGDSAMYLCASSLNARDLEQFFGPGTRLTVL.

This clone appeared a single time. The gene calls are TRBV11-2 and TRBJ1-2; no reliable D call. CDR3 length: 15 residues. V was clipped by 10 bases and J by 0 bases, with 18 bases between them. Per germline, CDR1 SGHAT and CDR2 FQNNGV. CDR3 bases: TGTGCCACCCTCCCCCTTGATACTGCTAACTATGGCTACACCTTC. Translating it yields CATLPLDTANYGYTF.

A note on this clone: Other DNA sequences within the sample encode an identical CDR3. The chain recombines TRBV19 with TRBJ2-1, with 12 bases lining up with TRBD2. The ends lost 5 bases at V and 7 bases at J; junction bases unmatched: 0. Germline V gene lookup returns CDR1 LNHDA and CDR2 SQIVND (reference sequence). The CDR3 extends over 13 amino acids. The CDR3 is CASSLAGGNEQFF. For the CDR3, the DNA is TGTGCCAGTAGTCTAGCGGGAGGGAATGAGCAGTTCTTC.

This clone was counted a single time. The CDR3 is CASSLADREIDTQYF. Here the CDR3 DNA reads TGTGCCAGCAGCTTGGCGGACAGGGAAATAGATACGCAGTATTTT. The chain has TRBV5-6 and TRBJ2-3; 8 nucleotides align to TRBD1. Germline V gives CDR1 SGHDT, CDR2 YYEEEE. Trimming cost V 0 bases and J 5 bases; bases outside gene matches: 5. The CDR3 totals 15 residues.